Below are 29 T cell receptor beta chains sequenced from a single sample in a study of Ad26.COV2.S vaccination and SARS-CoV-2 variants. The repertoire was sequenced with immunoSEQ multiplex PCR; TCRdb's copy has only in-frame clones and lacks some. This table has 300,000 to 350,000 clones, about 89% appearing once. As to treatment: around 19 received Ad26.COV2.S at low or high dose, single or two shots; about 5 received placebo; per-sample allocation not given. Day 63 after the first vaccine or placebo injection was the time point for sampling. The sample was peripheral blood, taken in a trial of Ad26.COV2.S vaccine versus placebo. All receptors derive from a person between 18 and 65 years old who received the Ad26.COV2.S COVID-19 vaccine or a placebo.

V and J are TRBV28 and TRBJ1-3; no clear D gene. Germline V gene lookup returns CDR1 MDHEN and CDR2 SYDVKM. The CDR3 has 14 residues. V lost 2 bases, J lost 2 bases, and 7 bases lay in between. The CDR3 region has the DNA TGTGCCAGCAGTTTACCGGGGACTGGAAACACCATATATTTT. Its protein product is CASSLPGTGNTIYF.

CDR3 protein: CASSPGQPTYLGNYGYTF. As DNA, the CDR3 is TGTGCCAGCTCACCGGGACAGCCCACCTACCTGGGCAACTATGGCTACACCTTC. The chain carries TRBV18 and TRBJ1-2; the match to TRBD1 covers 7 bases. V lost 3 bases, J lost 2 bases, and 15 bases stayed unmatched. CDR3 length: 18 residues. Germline CDR1 is KGHSH and CDR2 is LQKENI.

The J gene is TRBJ1-4, the V gene TRBV7-2; D gene unclear. V was pared by 5 bases and J by 5 bases, with 9 bases between. CDR1 and CDR2 (germline): SGHTA, FQGNSA. The CDR3 is 13 amino acids. As DNA, the CDR3 is TGTGCCAGCAGCGCCGAGGTCAATGAAAAACTGTTTTTT. Translating it yields CASSAEVNEKLFF.

This sequence joins TRBV6-6 and TRBJ2-5; no clear D gene. Germline CDR1 reads MNHNY; CDR2 reads SVGAGI (reference sequence). CDR3 length equals 14 residues. V lost 0 bases and J lost 7, with 12 bases in between. CDR3: CASSYSTLVGTQYF. CDR3 sequence (DNA): TGTGCCAGCAGTTACTCGACGTTAGTTGGGACCCAGTACTTC.

The V and J genes are TRBV2 and TRBJ1-1; D ambiguous. V was pared by 5 bases and J by 1 base, with 17 bases between. The CDR3 is made up of 16 amino acids. Germline V CDR1 and CDR2: SNHLY, FYNNEI. The CDR3 loop is CASSREVGQSNTEAFF. The CDR3 nucleotides are TGTGCCAGCAGTAGGGAAGTAGGGCAGTCGAACACTGAAGCTTTCTTT. Combining the CDR3 with reference TRBV2 and TRBJ1-1 gives the whole variable domain EPEVTQTPSHQVTQMGQEVILRCVPISNHLYFYWYRQILGQKVEFLVSFYNNEISEKSEIFDDQFSVERPDGSNFTLKIRSTKLEDSAMYFCASSREVGQSNTEAFFGQGTRLTVV.

This chain joins TRBV13 and TRBJ2-1; TRBD1 matches at 10 bases. The CDR3 is made up of 19 amino acids. The V segment lost 4 bases and the J segment 1 base; nucleotides outside the gene matches: 13. Per the germline V gene, CDR1 is PRHDT and CDR2 is FYEKMQ (reference sequence). The CDR3 sequence is CASSSRDRGLVKSYNEQFF. The CDR3 region has the DNA TGTGCCAGCAGCTCCCGGGACAGGGGCCTGGTGAAGTCCTACAATGAGCAGTTCTTC.

The J gene is TRBJ2-1, the V gene TRBV4-2; 8 bases fit TRBD2. The CDR3 contains 14 residues. Looked up from germline, CDR1 is LGHNA and CDR2 is YNFKEQ. With 8 bases clipped from V and 4 bases from J, the junction kept 7 bases outside the gene matches. CDR3 sequence: CASGGAGAYNEQFF. DNA of the CDR3: TGTGCCAGCGGGGGAGCGGGGGCGTACAATGAGCAGTTCTTC.

The chain couples TRBV18 to TRBJ1-2, with D hard to call. This CDR3 region has 16 residues. V gave up 3 bases and J gave up 2 bases, with 16 bases separating them. Germline V gene sequence: CDR1 KGHSH, CDR2 LQKENI. In nucleotides, the CDR3 is TGTGCCAGCTCACCCGGCATGGTGGCTGGAAACTATGGCTACACCTTC. This codes for CASSPGMVAGNYGYTF.

This clone showed up just a few times. The V gene is TRBV11-2, the J gene TRBJ2-1; the match to TRBD2 covers 12 bases. Germline-derived CDR1 and CDR2 are SGHAT and FQNNGV. The J segment lost 7 bases and the V segment lost 5 bases, leaving 6 bases of the junction unmatched. This CDR3 spans 15 amino acids. Here the CDR3 reads CASSLTSGGRNEQFF. The CDR3 DNA reads as TGTGCCAGCAGCCTAACTAGCGGGGGGAGGAATGAGCAGTTCTTC.

There are a few counts of this clone. J is TRBJ1-6 and V is TRBV27; D is possibly TRBD1 (5 bases). This CDR3 has 14 amino acids. CDR1 MNHEY and CDR2 SMNVEV come from the germline V gene (reference sequence). The germline V and J ends were trimmed by 4 bases and 4 bases, with 8 bases remaining between them. The CDR3 loop reads CASSSGQYNSPLHF. As DNA, the CDR3 is TGTGCCAGCAGTTCAGGACAATATAATTCACCCCTCCACTTT.

Here the CDR3 DNA reads TGCAGTGCTAGTCTCGGGACTAGCGGGAACCAAGAGACCCAGTACTTC. Its protein product is CSASLGTSGNQETQYF. The chain combines TRBV20-1 with TRBJ2-5; 13 nucleotides line up with TRBD2. Germline CDR1 is DFQATT and CDR2 is SNEGSKA (reference sequence). The V and J ends lost 3 bases and 0 bases, in that order; junction bases with no gene match: 4. The CDR3 is 16 amino acids.

The sample holds one count of this clone. The rearrangement uses TRBV30 and TRBJ1-4; 7 bases map to TRBD1. Germline V gene sequence: CDR1 GTSNPN, CDR2 SVGIG (reference sequence). The CDR3 totals 13 residues. V gave up 3 bases and J gave up 3 bases; unmatched junction bases: 1. The CDR3 coding sequence is TGTGCCTGGAGCGGGACAGCTAATGAAAAACTGTTTTTT. Residues: CAWSGTANEKLFF.

This chain joins TRBV9 and TRBJ2-7; D uncertain. Per the germline V gene, CDR1 is SGDLS and CDR2 is YYNGEE. The CDR3 is 14 residues long. Trimming took 4 bases from V and 3 from J, leaving 14 bases between them. In nucleotides, the CDR3 is TGTGCCAGCAGCCCCCGACCGCCCAGCTACGAGCAGTACTTC. It specifies CASSPRPPSYEQYF.

V usage is TRBV29-1 and J usage is TRBJ1-5, with D tentatively TRBD1 (6 bases). The CDR3 has 14 residues. Trimming removed 6 bases at V and 3 bases at J, with 15 bases between. Germline-derived CDR1 and CDR2 are SQVTM and ANQGSEA. In nucleotides, the CDR3 is TGCAGCGTGACGATGGGACACCTCAATCAGCCCCAGCATTTT. It yields the protein CSVTMGHLNQPQHF.

The genes are TRBV5-5 and TRBJ1-1, with 7 nucleotides matching TRBD1. The V and J ends lost 4 bases and 1 base, in that order; junction bases with no gene match: 4. The CDR3 is 14 amino acids. The germline gives CDR1 SGHKS, CDR2 YYEKEE (reference sequence). The CDR3: CASSAGQRNTEAFF. In DNA, the CDR3 is TGTGCCAGCAGCGCGGGACAGCGGAACACTGAAGCTTTCTTT. Complete variable domain (other parts from reference TRBV5-5 and TRBJ1-1): DAGVTQSPTHLIKTRGQQVTLRCSPISGHKSVSWYQQVLGQGPQFIFQYYEKEERGRGNFPDRFSARQFPNYSSELNVNALLLGDSALYLCASSAGQRNTEAFFGQGTRLTVV.

V gene TRBV15 combines with J gene TRBJ2-7, with 8 bases aligning to TRBD1. This CDR3 region has 13 residues. Germline CDR1 reads LNHNV; CDR2 reads YYDKDF (reference sequence). With V trimmed by 3 bases and J by 3 bases, 1 base remained unmatched. CDR3 protein: CATSSGTGYEQYF. CDR3 nucleotides: TGTGCCACCAGCAGCGGGACAGGCTACGAGCAGTACTTC.

The V and J genes are TRBV5-4 and TRBJ1-2; 7 bases line up with TRBD1. This CDR3 is built from 14 residues. V lost 4 bases, J lost 5 bases, and 8 bases stayed unmatched. Germline V gene sequence: CDR1 SGHNT, CDR2 YYREEE (reference sequence). CDR3 residues: CASSRTGATYGYTF. CDR3 bases: TGTGCCAGCAGCCGTACAGGGGCCACTTATGGCTACACCTTC.

This sequence joins TRBV19 and TRBJ1-2; TRBD1 agrees at 7 bases. J lost 4 bases, V lost 0 bases, and 2 bases had no gene match. In germline, CDR1 is LNHDA, CDR2 SQIVND (reference sequence). This CDR3 is built from 14 residues. CDR3 sequence: CASSIDRGTYGYTF. For the CDR3, the DNA is TGTGCCAGTAGTATAGACAGGGGGACCTATGGCTACACCTTC.

The V call is TRBV3-1 (or the pseudogene TRBV3-2), the J call TRBJ2-7; TRBD2 matches 9 bases. The V gene end was trimmed by 1 base and the J gene end by 9 bases; junction bases not matched to a gene: 7. Looked up from germline, CDR1 is LGHDT and CDR2 is YNNKEL (reference sequence). The length of the CDR3 is 14 residues. CDR3 in amino acids: CASSQVGGGGAQYF. The CDR3 coding sequence is TGTGCCAGCAGCCAAGTGGGAGGCGGGGGGGCGCAGTACTTC.

The rearrangement joins TRBV27 to TRBJ2-5, with 11 bases aligning to TRBD2. V gave up 0 bases and J gave up 5 bases; unmatched junction bases: 2. From germline, CDR1 is MNHEY and CDR2 SMNVEV (reference sequence). CDR3 length: 15 residues. The CDR3 loop reads CASSLSRTSGETQYF. In nucleotides, the CDR3 is TGTGCCAGCAGTTTATCGCGGACTAGCGGGGAGACCCAGTACTTC.

J is TRBJ2-2 and V is TRBV7-9; 11 nucleotides line up with TRBD2. The CDR3 is made up of 18 amino acids. In germline, CDR1 is SEHNR, CDR2 FQNEAQ (reference sequence). With V trimmed by 5 bases and J by 0 bases, 8 bases remained unmatched. The CDR3 is CASSTIRSGGANTGELFF. The CDR3 nucleotides are TGTGCCAGCAGCACCATCCGTAGCGGGGGGGCGAACACCGGGGAGCTGTTTTTT.

This rearrangement joins TRBV12-5 to TRBJ2-5; no clear D gene. V gave up 2 bases and J gave up 5 bases, with 9 bases separating them. The CDR3 contains 13 residues. Germline loops: CDR1 LGHNT, CDR2 FRNRAP. The DNA of the CDR3 is TGTGCTAGTGGTTTGTGGGGTCCGGAGACCCAGTACTTC. Its translation is CASGLWGPETQYF.

The chain carries TRBV6-5 and TRBJ1-2; no clear D gene. Germline CDR1 reads MNHEY; CDR2 reads SVGAGI. The CDR3 has 16 residues. Deletions cut 2 bases from V and 0 bases from J, with 13 bases between. DNA for the CDR3: TGTGCCAGCAGTTACGGCAATCGTAGGTCTAACTATGGCTACACCTTC. Protein product: CASSYGNRRSNYGYTF.

This chain connects TRBV3-1 (or the pseudogene TRBV3-2) to TRBJ2-1; 12 bases match TRBD2. Per the germline V gene, CDR1 is LGHDT and CDR2 is YNNKEL (reference sequence). Germline trimming cut 2 bases from V and 8 bases from J; bases unmatched to any gene: 10. This CDR3 spans 17 amino acids. In DNA, the CDR3 is TGTGCCAGCAGCCAAAAACTAATGACTAGCGGGAGCTATGAGCAGTTCTTC. It codes for CASSQKLMTSGSYEQFF.

The rearrangement joins TRBV12-3 or TRBV12-4 to TRBJ1-2; D is unclear. V was clipped by 3 bases and J by 8 bases, with 7 bases between them. There are 11 residues in the CDR3. The DNA of the CDR3 is TGTGCCAGCAGTTTCGGGCAGGGCTACACCTTC. Protein sequence: CASSFGQGYTF.

DNA for the CDR3: TGCGCCAGCAGCCACCCTGACAGGTCCTACGAGCAGTACTTC. This gives the protein CASSHPDRSYEQYF. The J gene is TRBJ2-7, the V gene TRBV4-1, with D maybe TRBD1 (6 bases). CDR1 and CDR2 (germline): MGHRA, YSYEKL. The CDR3 covers 14 residues. V was cut by 3 bases and J by 1 base, with 10 bases left in between.

This clone was recorded once. J is TRBJ1-4 and V is TRBV25-1; D ambiguous. The germline V gene encodes CDR1 MGHDK and CDR2 SYGVNS. Trimming took off 6 bases at V and 8 bases at J, with 13 bases between the two ends. The CDR3 has 13 amino acids. The CDR3 reads CASRPGGREKLFF. The CDR3 DNA follows: TGTGCCAGCAGACCGGGAGGGAGAGAAAAACTGTTTTTT. Complete variable domain (other parts from reference TRBV25-1 and TRBJ1-4): EADIYQTPRYLVIGTGKKITLECSQTMGHDKMYWYQQDPGMELHLIHYSYGVNSTEKGDLSSESTVSRIRTEHFPLTLESARPSHTSQYLCASRPGGREKLFFGSGTQLSVL.

J is TRBJ2-2 and V is TRBV5-6, with a weak D call TRBD2 (5 bases). The CDR3 runs to 14 residues. V shed 3 bases and J shed 0 bases, with 6 bases lying between them. The germline gives CDR1 SGHDT, CDR2 YYEEEE. CDR3 sequence reads: CASSSGTNTGELFF. The CDR3 DNA reads TGTGCCAGCAGCTCGGGGACGAACACCGGGGAGCTGTTTTTT.

CDR3 nucleotides: TGCGCCAGCAGCTTGTCAGGGGTGGGAGACACCATATATTTT. Its translation is CASSLSGVGDTIYF. The V gene is TRBV5-1, the J gene TRBJ1-3; perhaps TRBD1 as D (6 bases). Germline-derived CDR1 and CDR2 are SGHRS and YFSETQ. The CDR3 runs 14 residues. V lost 1 base and J lost 8, with 13 bases in between.